These 5 T cell receptor beta chains were sequenced from one sample in a study of post-analysis software for immune sequencing data. cDNA libraries for TCR beta contained unique molecular identifiers. MiXCR, applied by TCRdb to the PCR reads, yields one record per CDR3 protein. The data hold roughly 800,000 distinct CDR3 sequences, with more than 45% observed a single time. Their antigen targets remain unknown. Study outcomes and limitations: Relative to controls, patients had a few TRBV segments at higher frequency, with TRBV5-6, TRBV5-1 and TRBV20-1 among these.

The sample consisted of blood. Source of these receptors: a girl between 5 and 17 years old with multiple sclerosis.

V gene TRBV12-3 or TRBV12-4 combines with J gene TRBJ1-2; possibly TRBD1 for D (5 bases). V dropped 5 bases and J dropped 3 bases, with 16 bases sitting between them. This CDR3 has 15 amino acids. The CDR3 here is CASSPGTAWHYGYTF. The CDR3 nucleotides are TGTGCCAGCAGTCCCGGGACGGCCTGGCACTATGGCTACACCTTC.

In this sample, this clonotype turned up a few times. This chain joins TRBV20-1 and TRBJ2-4, with D maybe TRBD2 (6 bases). The tail of the sequence fits TRBJ2-7 better, so the J call may be wrong. Germline CDR1 reads DFQATT; CDR2 reads SNEGSKA (reference sequence). The CDR3 spans 13 residues. In nucleotides, the CDR3 is TGCAGTGCTAGAGATGGGGGGAATTACGAGCAGTACTTC. It translates to CSARDGGNYEQYF.

The gene calls are TRBV9 and TRBJ2-1, with unresolved D. Trimming stripped 4 bases from V and 4 bases from J, with 15 bases between. The CDR3 spans 15 residues. Germline V gene data show CDR1 as SGDLS and CDR2 as YYNGEE. CDR3 sequence reads: CASSPTPQEYNEQFF. The CDR3 nucleotides are TGTGCCAGCAGCCCAACCCCGCAGGAGTACAATGAGCAGTTCTTC.

The chain's CDR3 is CASSASGRGQETQYF. CDR3 bases: TGTGCCAGCAGCGCGAGCGGGAGGGGCCAAGAGACCCAGTACTTC. The chain employs TRBV9 and TRBJ2-5; 10 nucleotides match TRBD2. CDR3 length: 15 amino acids. In germline, CDR1 is SGDLS, CDR2 YYNGEE. The ends lost 3 bases at V and 1 base at J; junction bases unmatched: 3.

In its sample, this clonotype was seen once. The CDR3 DNA sequence: TGTGCCAGCAGTTTAATCGGGGGAACTGGAAACACCATATATTTT. It codes for CASSLIGGTGNTIYF. The rearrangement joins TRBV27 to TRBJ1-3; the D gene is possibly TRBD1 (5 bases). V was shortened by 2 bases and J by 2 bases, with 10 bases between the two germline ends. CDR3 size: 15 residues. The germline gives CDR1 MNHEY, CDR2 SMNVEV (reference sequence).